A single sample is the source of the 23 T cell receptor beta chains below, sequenced in a study of blood T cell repertoires in COVID-19. Generated by immunoSEQ multiplex PCR, the TCRdb table keeps only in-frame clones and is missing some. Of hundreds of thousands of clones in the sample, about 68% were seen once. The sequenced sample was peripheral blood. Source of these receptors: a woman of 80 years or more with acute or convalescent COVID-19.

V and J are TRBV2 and TRBJ2-1; 14 bases are a match to TRBD2. CDR3 length: 16 residues. J was trimmed by 7 bases and V by 6 bases; bases with no gene match: 8. CDR1 and CDR2 from the germline V gene are SNHLY and FYNNEI. The CDR3 spells CASRGSGTSGRNEQFF. In DNA, the CDR3 is TGTGCCAGCAGAGGCTCCGGGACTAGCGGGAGAAATGAGCAGTTCTTC.

The gene calls are TRBV6-2 or TRBV6-3 and TRBJ1-1; TRBD1 matches at 8 bases. The CDR3 totals 16 residues. Losses at the gene ends were 6 bases for V and 1 base for J; bases not matched to a gene: 10. CDR1 and CDR2 from the germline V gene are MNHEY and SVGEGT. CDR3 DNA: TGTGCCAGCAGCCCTGACAGGGGCGCAGGGAACACTGAAGCTTTCTTT. Translated, it gives CASSPDRGAGNTEAFF.

The DNA for the CDR3 is TGTGCCAGCAGTTACGGGTACAGGGAGTACTTC. It yields the protein CASSYGYREYF. The J gene is TRBJ2-7, the V gene TRBV6-5, with a possible D match to TRBD1 (6 bases). CDR3 length: 11 amino acids. Trimming stripped 2 bases from V and 11 bases from J, with 10 bases between. Per the germline V gene, CDR1 is MNHEY and CDR2 is SVGAGI.

The chain is built from TRBV6-2 or TRBV6-3 and TRBJ2-5; 7 bases are shared with TRBD1. The V segment lost 2 bases and the J segment 5 bases; nucleotides outside the gene matches: 11. In germline, CDR1 is MNHEY, CDR2 SVGEGT. This CDR3 is 16 amino acids long. CDR3 in amino acids: CASSYGFGTAEETQYF. The CDR3 DNA is TGTGCCAGCAGTTACGGGTTCGGGACAGCTGAGGAGACCCAGTACTTC.

This clone was found once. This sequence joins TRBV2 and TRBJ1-5; 8 nucleotides match TRBD1. V trimming: 4 bases; J trimming: 2 bases; junction bases outside the gene matches: 4. This CDR3 has 15 residues. Germline loops: CDR1 SNHLY, CDR2 FYNNEI. The CDR3 is CASSAPGQGNQPQHF. CDR3 coding DNA: TGTGCCAGCAGTGCACCGGGACAGGGCAATCAGCCCCAGCATTTT.

The chain links TRBV2 to TRBJ2-2; tentatively, D is TRBD1 (6 bases). V gave up 6 bases and J gave up 0 bases, with 11 bases separating them. The germline V gene encodes CDR1 SNHLY and CDR2 FYNNEI. The CDR3 consists of 15 residues. The chain's CDR3 is CASRESGANTGELFF. CDR3 DNA sequence: TGTGCCAGCAGGGAGTCAGGGGCGAACACCGGGGAGCTGTTTTTT.

The chain links TRBV30 to TRBJ2-2; 9 bases match TRBD2. There are 16 residues in the CDR3. From germline, CDR1 is GTSNPN and CDR2 SVGIG (reference sequence). The V segment lost 3 bases and the J segment 1 base; nucleotides outside the gene matches: 6. CDR3 sequence: CAWSGGLALNTGELFF. In DNA form, the CDR3 reads TGTGCCTGGAGCGGGGGACTAGCCCTGAACACCGGGGAGCTGTTTTTT.

The chain uses TRBV18 and TRBJ1-6, with TRBD1 identical over 7 bases. Trimming removed 2 bases from V and 10 bases from J; junction bases left unmatched: 8. The length of the CDR3 is 15 residues. CDR1 is KGHSH and CDR2 is LQKENI in the germline V gene. For the CDR3, the DNA is TGTGCCAGCTCACCATGGGCAGGGGGTGACTCACCCCTCCACTTT. Translated, it gives CASSPWAGGDSPLHF.

The chain recombines TRBV4-1 with TRBJ2-2, with D unresolved. Trimming removed 2 bases at V and 2 bases at J, with 9 bases between. The CDR3 is 15 residues long. Per the germline V gene, CDR1 is MGHRA and CDR2 is YSYEKL. Here the CDR3 reads CASSQPGVNTGELFF. CDR3 DNA: TGCGCCAGCAGCCAACCGGGTGTAAACACCGGGGAGCTGTTTTTT.

This chain links TRBV25-1 with TRBJ2-7; 9 nucleotides match TRBD2. This CDR3 contains 14 residues. Germline V gives CDR1 MGHDK, CDR2 SYGVNS. V dropped 6 bases and J dropped 4; count of bases not matched to a gene: 7. The CDR3 sequence: CASRAGAGGYEQYF. In nucleotides, the CDR3 is TGTGCCAGCAGGGCGGGCGCGGGAGGGTACGAGCAGTACTTC.

The rearrangement links TRBV5-6 to TRBJ2-6; a possible D gene is TRBD1 (5 bases). Germline-derived CDR1 and CDR2 are SGHDT and YYEEEE. The CDR3 runs to 15 residues. With 1 base removed from V and 2 bases from J, the gap between germline ends came to 7 bases. CDR3 residues: CASSLSGTGANVLTF. DNA for the CDR3: TGTGCCAGCAGCTTGTCAGGGACTGGGGCCAACGTCCTGACTTTC.

The rearrangement links TRBV24-1 to TRBJ2-3, with 8 bases lining up with TRBD2. Germline CDR1 is KGHDR and CDR2 is SFDVKD. The CDR3 consists of 15 residues. V trimming: 5 bases; J trimming: 2 bases; junction bases outside the gene matches: 5. CDR3 sequence reads: CATSAGSGVTDTQYF. In DNA, the CDR3 is TGTGCCACCAGTGCGGGTAGCGGGGTCACAGATACGCAGTATTTT.

V usage is TRBV3-1 (or the pseudogene TRBV3-2) and J usage is TRBJ2-2, with D maybe TRBD2 (6 bases). V was cut by 1 base and J by 4 bases, with 7 bases left in between. CDR3 length: 14 amino acids. Germline CDR1 LGHDT, CDR2 YNNKEL (reference sequence). The CDR3 DNA sequence: TGTGCCAGCAGCCAAGCCGGGAGCACCGGGGAGCTGTTTTTT. Translation: CASSQAGSTGELFF.

The chain has TRBV5-4 and TRBJ2-5; possibly TRBD1 for D (6 bases). The V and J ends lost 0 bases and 2 bases respectively, with 8 bases between them. The CDR3 sequence is 14 residues long. Germline V gene lookup returns CDR1 SGHNT and CDR2 YYREEE (reference sequence). The CDR3 spells CASSLGGQQETQYF. The CDR3 region has the DNA TGTGCCAGCAGCTTGGGGGGGCAGCAAGAGACCCAGTACTTC. Together with reference TRBV5-4 and TRBJ2-5, the CDR3 gives the full variable domain: ETGVTQSPTHLIKTRGQQVTLRCSSQSGHNTVSWYQQALGQGPQFIFQYYREEENGRGNFPPRFSGLQFPNYSSELNVNALELDDSALYLCASSLGGQQETQYFGPGTRLLVL.

The V call is TRBV5-1, the J call TRBJ2-1; a possible D gene is TRBD2 (5 bases). CDR1 is SGHRS and CDR2 is YFSETQ in the germline V gene. CDR3 length: 12 amino acids. V shed 5 bases and J shed 7 bases, with 10 bases lying between them. The CDR3 spells CASSPTRNEQFF. The CDR3 DNA is TGCGCCAGCAGTCCCACTAGAAATGAGCAGTTCTTC.

The V gene is TRBV6-5, the J gene TRBJ1-1, with a weak D call TRBD1 (6 bases). From germline, CDR1 is MNHEY and CDR2 SVGAGI. CDR3 size: 13 residues. V was clipped by 10 bases and J by 0 bases, with 12 bases between them. CDR3 protein: CATQDSLNTEAFF. The CDR3, as DNA: TGTGCCACCCAGGACAGTTTGAACACTGAAGCTTTCTTT.

The V and J genes are TRBV4-3 and TRBJ2-3; 8 bases agree with TRBD1. CDR1 and CDR2 from the germline V gene are LGHNA and YSLEER. The CDR3 has 16 residues. V was pared by 0 bases and J by 3 bases, with 5 bases of the junction left unmatched. Here the CDR3 reads CASSQELQGATDTQYF. The CDR3, as DNA: TGCGCCAGCAGCCAAGAACTCCAGGGGGCGACAGATACGCAGTATTTT.

The chain uses TRBV7-2 and TRBJ1-3; D might be TRBD1 (5 bases). CDR1 and CDR2 (germline): SGHTA, FQGNSA. The CDR3 has 16 residues. Trimming left V 1 base short and J 3 bases short, with 13 bases between. This CDR3 reads CASSLGEGASGNTIYF. In nucleotides, the CDR3 is TGTGCCAGCAGCTTAGGAGAAGGGGCGAGTGGAAACACCATATATTTT. Filled out from reference TRBV7-2 and TRBJ1-3, the complete variable domain reads GAGVSQSPSNKVTEKGKDVELRCDPISGHTALYWYRQSLGQGLEFLIYFQGNSAPDKSGLPSDRFSAERTGGSVSTLTIQRTQQEDSAVYLCASSLGEGASGNTIYFGEGSWLTVV.

The V gene is TRBV7-9, the J gene TRBJ1-2, with a weak D call TRBD1 (5 bases). This CDR3 region has 16 residues. CDR1 is SEHNR and CDR2 is FQNEAQ in the germline V gene (reference sequence). Trimming shortened V by 4 bases and J by 1 base, and 16 bases separated the two germline ends. CDR3 nucleotides: TGTGCCAGCAGCTCTCTCAGCGGGGGAAATAACTATGGCTACACCTTC. This sequence encodes CASSSLSGGNNYGYTF.

The rearrangement uses TRBV7-2 and TRBJ2-7; D ambiguous. V was cut by 0 bases and J by 3 bases, with 9 bases left in between. This CDR3 is 14 amino acids long. From germline, CDR1 is SGHTA and CDR2 FQGNSA. The CDR3 DNA reads TGTGCCAGCAGCTTAGCTGGCAGAAACTACGAGCAGTACTTC. This translates into CASSLAGRNYEQYF.

J is TRBJ1-4 and V is TRBV19; D uncertain. Germline V CDR1 and CDR2: LNHDA, SQIVND (reference sequence). The CDR3 is made up of 13 amino acids. Deletions cut 10 bases from V and 3 bases from J, with 12 bases between. The CDR3 here is CATRQPPNEKLFF. In nucleotides, the CDR3 is TGTGCCACCAGACAACCACCTAATGAAAAACTGTTTTTT. Full variable domain (missing parts from reference TRBV19 and TRBJ1-4): DGGITQSPKYLFRKEGQNVTLSCEQNLNHDAMYWYRQDPGQGLRLIYYSQIVNDFQKGDIAEGYSVSREKKESFPLTVTSAQKNPTAFYLCATRQPPNEKLFFGSGTQLSVL.

V is TRBV5-1 and J is TRBJ2-5, with D possibly being TRBD1 (6 bases). Trimming removed 4 bases from V and 5 bases from J, with 18 bases in between. Germline V gene sequence: CDR1 SGHRS, CDR2 YFSETQ. This CDR3 region has 15 residues. Here the CDR3 DNA reads TGCGCCAGCAGCGCCGCCTCAGGGGTCCGCGAGACCCAGTACTTC. It specifies CASSAASGVRETQYF.

The chain joins TRBV7-9 to TRBJ1-4; 10 positions match TRBD1. The CDR3 contains 16 residues. CDR1 and CDR2 (germline): SEHNR, FQNEAQ (reference sequence). The V segment lost 4 bases and the J segment 3 bases; nucleotides outside the gene matches: 5. The CDR3 protein is CASSWGDRGANEKLFF. The CDR3 DNA reads as TGTGCCAGCAGCTGGGGGGACAGGGGAGCTAATGAAAAACTGTTTTTT. The entire variable domain, with the rest obtained from reference TRBV7-9 and TRBJ1-4, is as follows: DTGVSQNPRHKITKRGQNVTFRCDPISEHNRLYWYRQTLGQGPEFLTYFQNEAQLEKSRLLSDRFSAERPKGSFSTLEIQRTEQGDSAMYLCASSWGDRGANEKLFFGSGTQLSVL.